A single sample gave rise to the 10 T cell receptor beta chains below, sequenced in a study of blood T cell repertoires in COVID-19. Profiled with immunoSEQ multiplex PCR; TCRdb holds only in-frame clones, not every one. The data contain approximately 250,000 clones, approximately 84% of them singletons. The sample comprised peripheral blood. The receptor set was obtained from a middle-aged man with acute or convalescent COVID-19.

The chain recombines TRBV5-1 with TRBJ2-7; TRBD1 might be the D (6 bases). V was pared by 4 bases and J by 2 bases, with 31 bases between. This CDR3 has 20 residues. Germline V CDR1 and CDR2: SGHRS, YFSETQ. The CDR3 reads CASSQQGPVRGQSRTYEQYF. CDR3 nucleotide sequence: TGCGCCAGCAGCCAACAGGGCCCGGTAAGGGGACAAAGCCGAACCTACGAGCAGTACTTC.

The chain employs TRBV6-5 and TRBJ1-3, with a tentative D call TRBD1 (5 bases). The CDR3 is 14 residues long. Germline V lookup: CDR1 MNHEY, CDR2 SVGAGI. V lost 7 bases to trimming and J lost 2 bases, with 12 bases between them. The CDR3: CASNQGIAGNTIYF. CDR3 nucleotide sequence: TGTGCCAGCAACCAGGGTATCGCTGGAAACACCATATATTTT.

The table lists this clone with a count of one. The chain employs TRBV28 and TRBJ2-2; TRBD2 is a possible D gene (6 bases). Trimming took 7 bases from V and 3 from J, leaving 15 bases between them. The CDR3 is 15 amino acids. The germline CDR1 and CDR2 sequences are MDHEN and SYDVKM. The CDR3 DNA reads TGTGCCAGCAACTCCATAGCGGTGGACACCGGGGAGCTGTTTTTT. Its protein product is CASNSIAVDTGELFF.

The chain recombines TRBV11-1 with TRBJ2-2; maybe TRBD2 (5 bases). Germline values: CDR1 SGHAT, CDR2 FQDESV (reference sequence). V gave up 6 bases and J gave up 5 bases, with 13 bases separating them. The CDR3 contains 14 residues. The CDR3 here is CASSRGYGTGELFF. For the CDR3, the DNA is TGTGCCAGCAGTCGAGGGTATGGTACCGGGGAGCTGTTTTTT.

The rearrangement joins TRBV30 to TRBJ1-6; D call uncertain. The CDR3 has 15 amino acids. In germline, CDR1 is GTSNPN, CDR2 SVGIG (reference sequence). V gave up 0 bases and J gave up 0 bases, with 6 bases separating them. The CDR3, as DNA: TGTGCCTGGAGTGTACAGAGCTCCTATAATTCACCCCTCCACTTT. Its translation: CAWSVQSSYNSPLHF.

This clone was found once. V and J are TRBV4-1 and TRBJ1-1, with D uncertain. V was trimmed by 3 bases and J by 8 bases, leaving 16 bases between them. CDR1 and CDR2 from the germline V gene are MGHRA and YSYEKL. The CDR3 consists of 14 residues. The CDR3 sequence: CASSHKDGLREAFF. The CDR3, as DNA: TGCGCCAGCAGCCATAAAGATGGCTTGCGGGAAGCTTTCTTT.

This rearrangement joins TRBV29-1 to TRBJ2-3, with 7 bases matching TRBD2. The V segment lost 7 bases and the J segment 5 bases; nucleotides outside the gene matches: 6. CDR3 length: 12 residues. The germline V gene encodes CDR1 SQVTM and CDR2 ANQGSEA. Here the CDR3 DNA reads TGCAGCGCCCGGGGGGAAGGAGATACGCAGTATTTT. It is translated as CSARGEGDTQYF.

V gene TRBV4-1 combines with J gene TRBJ1-4; no clear D. V lost 4 bases to trimming and J lost 7 bases, with 10 bases between them. CDR3 length equals 13 residues. In germline, CDR1 is MGHRA, CDR2 YSYEKL. The CDR3 sequence is CASSPSAREKLFF. The CDR3 coding sequence is TGCGCCAGCAGCCCCAGTGCCCGTGAAAAACTGTTTTTT.

The V call is TRBV6-5, the J call TRBJ2-5, with no clear D. Germline CDR1 reads MNHEY; CDR2 reads SVGAGI. The CDR3 extends over 13 amino acids. V was pared by 0 bases and J by 4 bases, with 6 bases between. CDR3 loop: CASSYSLLETQYF. DNA of the CDR3: TGTGCCAGCAGTTACTCCCTCTTAGAGACCCAGTACTTC.

V gene TRBV27 combines with J gene TRBJ2-3; D call uncertain. Between the trimmed V and J ends, which lost 6 bases and 2 bases, there was a span of 9 bases. This CDR3 is 13 amino acids long. Germline-derived CDR1 and CDR2 are MNHEY and SMNVEV (reference sequence). This CDR3 is CASRLAATDTQYF. In DNA, the CDR3 is TGTGCCAGCAGGCTCGCGGCCACAGATACGCAGTATTTT.